These 9 T cell receptor beta chains originate from one sample sequenced in a study of T cell repertoires in cytomegalovirus infection. No antigen is known for these receptors. Using its own MiXCR run on the reads, TCRdb lists one record per CDR3 protein. The sample consists of about half a million distinct CDR3 sequences, roughly a third of them appearing once. The sample consisted of cultured PBMCs, taken from culture after CMV antigen stimulation. These receptor sequences come from a human donor in good health (CMV status not recorded). Some clones in this sample may be carry-over from other donors' samples.

In its sample, this clonotype was seen a few times. The chain has TRBV2 and TRBJ2-1; D is undetermined. V was pared by 1 base and J by 3 bases, with 7 bases between. This CDR3 is built from 14 residues. CDR1 is SNHLY and CDR2 is FYNNEI in the germline V gene. The CDR3, as DNA: TGTGCCAGCAGTGAAGTAGGATTCTACAATGAGCAGTTCTTC. Its translation is CASSEVGFYNEQFF. The full variable domain, completed using reference TRBV2 and TRBJ2-1, is EPEVTQTPSHQVTQMGQEVILRCVPISNHLYFYWYRQILGQKVEFLVSFYNNEISEKSEIFDDQFSVERPDGSNFTLKIRSTKLEDSAMYFCASSEVGFYNEQFFGPGTRLTVL.

This clonotype was seen more than once but under ten times. The J gene is TRBJ2-1, the V gene TRBV7-8; D is possibly TRBD2 (6 bases). The CDR3 runs to 14 residues. V was trimmed by 8 bases and J by 4 bases, leaving 15 bases between them. Germline-derived CDR1 and CDR2 are SGHVS and FQNEAQ. In nucleotides, the CDR3 is TGTGCCAGCCAAGTCGGGAGTTCGTACAATGAGCAGTTCTTC. This encodes CASQVGSSYNEQFF.

The chain recombines TRBV19 with TRBJ2-3; 9 bases are a match to TRBD2. V was clipped by 9 bases and J by 1 base; unmatched bases: 5. The CDR3 extends over 14 amino acids. CDR1 LNHDA and CDR2 SQIVND come from the germline V gene (reference sequence). CDR3 sequence reads: CASQWTSGTDTQYF. The CDR3 nucleotides read TGTGCCAGCCAATGGACTAGCGGCACAGATACGCAGTATTTT.

The chain combines TRBV28 with TRBJ2-3, with 7 nucleotides matching TRBD2. Germline V gene data show CDR1 as MDHEN and CDR2 as SYDVKM. The V and J ends lost 5 bases and 3 bases, in that order; junction bases with no gene match: 5. The CDR3 covers 14 residues. CDR3 protein: CASSAGVQTDTQYF. The CDR3 DNA sequence: TGTGCCAGCAGTGCGGGAGTTCAAACAGATACGCAGTATTTT.

This clonotype was counted only a few times. The chain joins TRBV19 to TRBJ1-2; maybe TRBD1 (5 bases). V lost 2 bases and J 5 bases, leaving 15 bases between the germline ends. The CDR3 has 15 amino acids. Per the germline V gene, CDR1 is LNHDA and CDR2 is SQIVND (reference sequence). CDR3 sequence (DNA): TGTGCCAGTAGTATACAATTTACGACAGAGTATGGCTACACCTTC. It translates to CASSIQFTTEYGYTF.

This clonotype was seen ten or more times. V and J are TRBV6-1 and TRBJ2-2; D call uncertain. Trimming removed 8 bases from V and 11 bases from J, with 9 bases in between. The CDR3 extends over 10 amino acids. Germline V CDR1 and CDR2: MNHNS, SASEGT. This CDR3 is CASWYKELFF. The CDR3 coding sequence is TGTGCCAGCTGGTATAAAGAGCTGTTTTTT.

This clonotype has more than one count but fewer than ten. In nucleotides, the CDR3 is TGTGCCAGCAGCTTAGCGCTAGCAGGCACAACTTCTAATGAAAAACTGTTTTTT. This encodes CASSLALAGTTSNEKLFF. The genes are TRBV7-9 and TRBJ1-4; D is ambiguous. Germline V CDR1 and CDR2: SEHNR, FQNEAQ (reference sequence). The CDR3 extends over 18 amino acids. Trimming left V 0 bases short and J 3 bases short, with 17 bases between.

This clonotype was found a few times. The chain is built from TRBV12-3 or TRBV12-4 and TRBJ2-3; D is perhaps TRBD2 (5 bases). Trimming removed 8 bases from V and 3 bases from J, with 12 bases in between. The length of the CDR3 is 13 residues. The CDR3 loop is CASAGQRTDTQYF. CDR3 sequence (DNA): TGTGCCAGCGCGGGCCAGCGGACAGATACGCAGTATTTT.

This clonotype was observed a single time. The chain recombines TRBV7-6 with TRBJ2-1; either TRBD1 or TRBD2 may supply D (6 bases each). Germline V lookup: CDR1 SGHVS, CDR2 FNYEAQ. The CDR3 covers 18 residues. With 6 bases removed from V and 8 bases from J, the gap between germline ends came to 29 bases. The CDR3 loop reads CASSPIVGGTILPYEQFF. Written as DNA, the CDR3 is TGTGCCAGCAGTCCTATTGTAGGCGGGACAATCCTTCCGTATGAGCAGTTCTTC.